The 14 T cell receptor beta chains reported below all come from one sample, sequenced in a study of blood T cell repertoires in COVID-19. The method was immunoSEQ multiplex PCR; TCRdb's version includes in-frame clones alone and lacks a portion of them. This sample has roughly 59,000 clones, with about four fifths found just once. Sequencing was performed on peripheral blood. The receptors were gathered from a woman of 80 years or more with acute or convalescent COVID-19.

The rearrangement uses TRBV20-1 and TRBJ2-1, with 7 bases identical to TRBD2. Germline V gene lookup returns CDR1 DFQATT and CDR2 SNEGSKA (reference sequence). The CDR3 spans 11 residues. The CDR3 loop is CSGEGHNEQFF. As DNA, the CDR3 is TGCAGCGGGGAGGGGCACAATGAGCAGTTCTTC.

This clone was seen once. The chain carries TRBV5-8 and TRBJ2-5; 9 bases are a match to TRBD1. Germline V gene sequence: CDR1 SGHTS, CDR2 YDEGEE. J lost 0 bases, V lost 4 bases, and 4 bases had no gene match. The CDR3 spans 15 residues. The CDR3 region is CASSPRDRDQETQYF. Written as DNA, the CDR3 is TGTGCCAGCAGCCCAAGGGACAGGGACCAAGAGACCCAGTACTTC.

The gene calls are TRBV7-6 and TRBJ2-7, with D unresolved. Per the germline V gene, CDR1 is SGHVS and CDR2 is FNYEAQ. The CDR3 is 14 residues long. V gave up 2 bases and J gave up 2 bases, with 10 bases separating them. The CDR3: CASSLSVPPYEQYF. The CDR3 DNA is TGTGCCAGCAGCTTATCGGTTCCCCCCTACGAGCAGTACTTC.

The chain couples TRBV4-3 to TRBJ2-7; 16 bases agree with TRBD2. The V gene end was trimmed by 0 bases and the J gene end by 4 bases; junction bases not matched to a gene: 12. Germline CDR1 and CDR2: LGHNA and YSLEER. This CDR3 is 20 amino acids long. The CDR3 DNA reads as TGCGCCAGCAGCCAAGATGCTGTGGGGACTAGCGGGGGGGGACGGTACGAGCAGTACTTC. Translating it yields CASSQDAVGTSGGGRYEQYF.

The CDR3 sequence: CASSEYGQGPYGYTF. The CDR3 region has the DNA TGTGCCAGCAGTGAATACGGACAGGGACCCTATGGCTACACCTTC. This chain connects TRBV2 to TRBJ1-2; 8 bases line up with TRBD1. With V trimmed by 2 bases and J by 4 bases, 6 bases remained unmatched. The V gene's germline CDR1 is SNHLY and CDR2 FYNNEI. CDR3 size: 15 residues.

V gene TRBV6-2 or TRBV6-3 combines with J gene TRBJ1-1, with D tentatively TRBD1 (5 bases). The CDR3 consists of 15 residues. The germline gives CDR1 MNHEY, CDR2 SVGEGT. Trimming shortened V by 6 bases and J by 4 bases, and 18 bases separated the two germline ends. In DNA form, the CDR3 reads TGTGCCAGCAGCACCTCTGGCAGGGCGTTCACTGAAGCTTTCTTT. Protein sequence: CASSTSGRAFTEAFF.

This clone was seen only a few times. CDR3 sequence: CASSLAGGREQFF. The CDR3 region has the DNA TGTGCCAGCAGCTTAGCGGGGGGGCGTGAGCAGTTCTTC. V usage is TRBV7-2 and J usage is TRBJ2-1; a weak D match, TRBD2 (7 bases). V lost 0 bases, J lost 9 bases, and 9 bases lay in between. The CDR3 totals 13 residues. The germline gives CDR1 SGHTA, CDR2 FQGNSA.

The chain carries TRBV7-9 and TRBJ2-7, with 7 nucleotides matching TRBD1. Trimming cost V 0 bases and J 2 bases; bases outside gene matches: 4. Germline loops: CDR1 SEHNR, CDR2 FQNEAQ (reference sequence). This CDR3 contains 15 residues. For the CDR3, the DNA is TGTGCCAGCAGCTTAGCTGGGACAGCGACCTACGAGCAGTACTTC. This codes for CASSLAGTATYEQYF.

This clone has just a few counts. CDR3 bases: TGTGCCAGCAGCTCAGGGGCGGGAGGGCCCCATGAGCAGTTCTTC. It is translated as CASSSGAGGPHEQFF. This chain links TRBV7-3 with TRBJ2-1, with 9 bases matching TRBD2. V trimming: 4 bases; J trimming: 8 bases; junction bases outside the gene matches: 9. The CDR3 has 15 amino acids. The germline V gene encodes CDR1 SGHTA and CDR2 FQGTGA.

This chain connects TRBV28 to TRBJ2-7; the match to TRBD1 covers 7 bases. Unmatched junction bases numbered 13, after V lost 6 bases and J lost 2 bases. Germline V gene lookup returns CDR1 MDHEN and CDR2 SYDVKM. CDR3 length equals 16 residues. CDR3 amino acids: CASSHHHRGSTYEQYF. The CDR3 region has the DNA TGTGCCAGCAGCCACCACCACAGGGGTTCAACCTACGAGCAGTACTTC.

This clone came up a few times. The J gene is TRBJ1-1, the V gene TRBV12-3 or TRBV12-4; no clear D. The CDR3 extends over 13 amino acids. V was cut by 3 bases and J by 5 bases, with 10 bases left in between. The DNA for the CDR3 is TGTGCCAGCAGTTTCACGACTAGTACTGAAGCTTTCTTT. It is translated as CASSFTTSTEAFF.

This clone is deemed medium-sized. The chain uses TRBV30 and TRBJ1-1; 7 bases align to TRBD1. V was clipped by 4 bases and J by 2 bases; unmatched bases: 4. CDR3 length equals 13 residues. Germline CDR1 is GTSNPN and CDR2 is SVGIG (reference sequence). This CDR3 is CAWNRGPNTEAFF. The CDR3 nucleotides are TGTGCCTGGAACAGGGGACCCAACACTGAAGCTTTCTTT.

The chain employs TRBV28 and TRBJ2-7; 7 bases are shared with TRBD2. This CDR3 is built from 15 residues. V lost 3 bases to trimming and J lost 0 bases; unmatched junction nucleotides: 5. Looked up from germline, CDR1 is MDHEN and CDR2 is SYDVKM. CDR3 amino acids: CASSFGLADSYEQYF. CDR3 coding DNA: TGTGCCAGCAGTTTCGGGCTAGCGGACTCCTACGAGCAGTACTTC.

V and J are TRBV2 and TRBJ2-3; the D gene is possibly TRBD1 (5 bases). CDR1 is SNHLY, CDR2 FYNNEI, per germline. V was trimmed by 7 bases and J by 2 bases, leaving 10 bases between them. This CDR3 comprises 13 residues. The CDR3 reads CASNRRVTDTQYF. CDR3 sequence (DNA): TGTGCCAGCAATCGCAGGGTCACAGATACGCAGTATTTT.